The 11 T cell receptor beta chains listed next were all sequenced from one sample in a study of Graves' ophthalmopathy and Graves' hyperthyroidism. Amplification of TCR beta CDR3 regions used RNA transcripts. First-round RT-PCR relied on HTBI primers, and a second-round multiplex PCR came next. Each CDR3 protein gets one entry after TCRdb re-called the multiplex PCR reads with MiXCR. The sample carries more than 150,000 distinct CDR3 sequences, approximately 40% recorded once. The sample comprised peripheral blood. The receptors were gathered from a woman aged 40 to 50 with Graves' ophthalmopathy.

The CDR3 DNA reads TGTGCCAGCAGCGACAGGGGTTCTAACTATGGCTACACCTTC. This translates into CASSDRGSNYGYTF. V gene TRBV6-2 or TRBV6-3 combines with J gene TRBJ1-2; the match to TRBD1 covers 8 bases. The CDR3 length is 14 residues. Germline CDR1 reads MNHEY; CDR2 reads SVGEGT. The junction had 3 bases not matched to a gene; V was cut back by 6 bases and J by 0 bases.

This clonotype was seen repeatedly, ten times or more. This chain's CDR3 is CASSQEGLAGVIDTGELFF. The CDR3 DNA sequence: TGCGCCAGCAGCCAAGAGGGACTAGCGGGAGTCATCGACACCGGGGAGCTGTTTTTT. V usage is TRBV4-1 and J usage is TRBJ2-2, with 14 bases matching TRBD2. The CDR3 is 19 amino acids. Germline CDR1 is MGHRA and CDR2 is YSYEKL. V was pared by 0 bases and J by 3 bases, with 6 bases of the junction left unmatched.

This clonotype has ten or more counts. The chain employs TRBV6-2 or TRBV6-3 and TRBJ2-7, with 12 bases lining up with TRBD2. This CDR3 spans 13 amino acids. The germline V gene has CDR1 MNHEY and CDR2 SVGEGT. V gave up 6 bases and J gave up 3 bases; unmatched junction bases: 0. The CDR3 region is CASRLAGGYEQYF. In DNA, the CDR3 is TGTGCCAGCAGACTAGCGGGAGGCTACGAGCAGTACTTC.

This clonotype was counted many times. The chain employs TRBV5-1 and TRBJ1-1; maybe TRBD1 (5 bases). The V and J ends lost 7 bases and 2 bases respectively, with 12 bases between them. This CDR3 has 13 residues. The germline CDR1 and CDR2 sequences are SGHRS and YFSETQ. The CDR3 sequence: CASHGTFNTEAFF. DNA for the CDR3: TGCGCCAGCCACGGGACCTTTAACACTGAAGCTTTCTTT.

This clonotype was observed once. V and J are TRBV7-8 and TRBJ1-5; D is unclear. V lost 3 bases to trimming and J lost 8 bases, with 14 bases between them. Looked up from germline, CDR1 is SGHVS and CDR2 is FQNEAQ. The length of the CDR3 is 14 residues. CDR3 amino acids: CASSFFRHVEPQHF. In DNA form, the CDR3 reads TGTGCCAGCAGCTTCTTCCGTCACGTGGAGCCCCAGCATTTT. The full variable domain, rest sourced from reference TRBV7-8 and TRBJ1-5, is GAGVSQSPRYKVAKRGQDVALRCDPISGHVSLFWYQQALGQGPEFLTYFQNEAQLDKSGLPSDRFFAERPEGSVSTLKIQRTQQEDSAVYLCASSFFRHVEPQHFGDGTRLSIL.

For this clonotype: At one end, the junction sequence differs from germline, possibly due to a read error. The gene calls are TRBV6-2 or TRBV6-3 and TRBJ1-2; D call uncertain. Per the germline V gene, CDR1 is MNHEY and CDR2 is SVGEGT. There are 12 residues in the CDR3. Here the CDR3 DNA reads TGTGCCAGCAGCCTGGACGCCTATCGCTACACCTTC. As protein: CASSLDAYRYTF.

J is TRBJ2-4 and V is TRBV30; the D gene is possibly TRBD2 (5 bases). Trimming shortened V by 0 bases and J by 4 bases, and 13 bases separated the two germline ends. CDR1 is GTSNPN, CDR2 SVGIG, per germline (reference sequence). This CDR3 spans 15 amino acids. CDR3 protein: CAWSVKGSLKNIQYF. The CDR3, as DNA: TGTGCCTGGAGTGTCAAAGGGAGTTTGAAAAACATTCAGTACTTC.

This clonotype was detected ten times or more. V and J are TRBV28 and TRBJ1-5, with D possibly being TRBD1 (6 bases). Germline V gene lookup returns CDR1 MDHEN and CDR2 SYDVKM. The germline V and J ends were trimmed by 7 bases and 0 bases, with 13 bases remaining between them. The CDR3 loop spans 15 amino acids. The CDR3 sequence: CASTPQGTSNQPQHF. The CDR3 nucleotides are TGTGCCAGCACCCCTCAGGGGACTAGCAATCAGCCCCAGCATTTT.

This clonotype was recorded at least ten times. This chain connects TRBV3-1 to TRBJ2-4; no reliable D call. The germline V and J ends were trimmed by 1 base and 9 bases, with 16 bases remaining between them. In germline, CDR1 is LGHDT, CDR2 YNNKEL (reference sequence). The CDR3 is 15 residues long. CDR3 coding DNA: TGTGCCAGCAGCCAAGGGGAAGACATTCGAGGCATTCAGTACTTC. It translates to CASSQGEDIRGIQYF.

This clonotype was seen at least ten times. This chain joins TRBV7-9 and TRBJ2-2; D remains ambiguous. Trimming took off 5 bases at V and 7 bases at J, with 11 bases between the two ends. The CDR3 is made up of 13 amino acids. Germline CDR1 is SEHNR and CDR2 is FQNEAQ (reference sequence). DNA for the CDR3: TGTGCCAGCAGCCCATCTTCCCACGGGGAGCTGTTTTTT. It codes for CASSPSSHGELFF.

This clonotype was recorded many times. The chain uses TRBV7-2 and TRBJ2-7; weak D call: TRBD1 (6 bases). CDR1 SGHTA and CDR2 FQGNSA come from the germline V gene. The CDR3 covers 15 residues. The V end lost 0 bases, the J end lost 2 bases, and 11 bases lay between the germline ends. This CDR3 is CASSLAAGATYEQYF. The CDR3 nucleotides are TGTGCCAGCAGCTTAGCGGCAGGGGCCACCTACGAGCAGTACTTC.